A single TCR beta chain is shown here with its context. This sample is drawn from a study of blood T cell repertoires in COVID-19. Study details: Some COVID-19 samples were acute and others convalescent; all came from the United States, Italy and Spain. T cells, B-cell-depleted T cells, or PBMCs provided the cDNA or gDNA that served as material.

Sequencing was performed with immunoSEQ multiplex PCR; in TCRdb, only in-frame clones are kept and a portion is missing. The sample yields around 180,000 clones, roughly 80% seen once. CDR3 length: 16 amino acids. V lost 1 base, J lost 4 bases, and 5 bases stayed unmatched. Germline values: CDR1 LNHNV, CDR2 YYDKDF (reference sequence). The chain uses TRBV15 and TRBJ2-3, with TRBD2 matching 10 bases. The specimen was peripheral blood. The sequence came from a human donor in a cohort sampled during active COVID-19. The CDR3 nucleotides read TGTGCCACCAGCAGAGGGCTAGCGGGAGTGGCAGATACGCAGTATTTT. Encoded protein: CATSRGLAGVADTQYF.